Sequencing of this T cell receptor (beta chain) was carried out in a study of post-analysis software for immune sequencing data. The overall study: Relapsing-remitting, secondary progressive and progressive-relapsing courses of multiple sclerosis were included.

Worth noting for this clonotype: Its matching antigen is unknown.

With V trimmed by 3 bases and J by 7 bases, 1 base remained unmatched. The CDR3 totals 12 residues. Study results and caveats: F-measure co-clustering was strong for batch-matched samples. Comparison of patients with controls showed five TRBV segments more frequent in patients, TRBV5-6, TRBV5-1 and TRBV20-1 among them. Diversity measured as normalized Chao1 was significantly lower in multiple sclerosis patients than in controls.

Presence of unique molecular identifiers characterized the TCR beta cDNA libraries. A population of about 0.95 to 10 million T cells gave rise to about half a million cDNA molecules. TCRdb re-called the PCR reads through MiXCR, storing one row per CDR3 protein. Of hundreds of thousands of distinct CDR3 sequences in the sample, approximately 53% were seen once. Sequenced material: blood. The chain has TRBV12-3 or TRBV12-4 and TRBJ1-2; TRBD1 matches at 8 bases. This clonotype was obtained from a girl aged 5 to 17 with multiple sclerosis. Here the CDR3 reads CASSFGTGGYTF. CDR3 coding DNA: TGTGCCAGCAGTTTCGGGACAGGTGGCTACACCTTC.